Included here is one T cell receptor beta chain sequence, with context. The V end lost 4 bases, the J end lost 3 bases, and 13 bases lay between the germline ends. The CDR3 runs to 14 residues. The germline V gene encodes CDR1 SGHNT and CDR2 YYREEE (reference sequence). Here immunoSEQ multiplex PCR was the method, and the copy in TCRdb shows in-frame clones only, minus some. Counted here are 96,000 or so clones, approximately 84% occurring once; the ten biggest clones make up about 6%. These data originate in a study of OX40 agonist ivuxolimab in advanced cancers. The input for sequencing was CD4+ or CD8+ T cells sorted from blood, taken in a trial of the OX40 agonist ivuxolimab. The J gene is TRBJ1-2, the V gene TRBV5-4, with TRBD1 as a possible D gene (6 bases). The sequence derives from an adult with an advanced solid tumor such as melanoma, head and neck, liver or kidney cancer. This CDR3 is CASSLAGVDYGYTF. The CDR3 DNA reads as TGTGCCAGCAGCCTGGCAGGGGTAGACTATGGCTACACCTTC.